Sequencing of this T cell receptor beta chain was carried out in a study of blood T cell repertoires in COVID-19. The data were produced by immunoSEQ multiplex PCR, yet TCRdb's version contains in-frame clones alone and is incomplete. The table records roughly 50,000 clones, about 85% of them present only once. The TCR sequence derives from a human donor in a cohort sampled during active COVID-19. Input material: peripheral blood.

The CDR3: CASSFGSPGAQHF. The CDR3 DNA reads as TGTGCCAGCAGCTTCGGTTCCCCCGGGGCCCAGCATTTT. The rearrangement uses TRBV6-5 and TRBJ1-5; D remains ambiguous. The germline gives CDR1 MNHEY, CDR2 SVGAGI. V lost 6 bases, J lost 11 bases, and 17 bases lay in between. This CDR3 is 13 amino acids long.